Listed here is a single T cell receptor beta chain. This clone was seen a few times. Its antigen specificity is not known. Base qualities are not recorded, but no much larger clone differs from it by a single base. The data are from a study of cytomegalovirus exposure and HLA in healthy donors listed by TCRdb under 2017. The study in broad terms: An earlier analysis of some 600 of the donors reported about 300 Gb of sequence data and approximately 120 million unique TCR beta sequences obtained from around 180 million T cells. About 330 gigabases of sequencing data and 91 million or so unique TCR sequences made up an early release that covered under 750 HLA-typed donors. The genetic ancestry cluster associated with self-reported Caucasian donors included 65% to 90% of the approximately 430 genotyped donors. The aim of the study was to test whether cataloging public T cell receptors could identify signatures of past pathogen exposure. The T cell repertoires of several hundred subjects were profiled by immunosequencing and related to cytomegalovirus serostatus. In addition to the first cohort of 666 subjects, a separate validation cohort of approximately 120 different subjects was used. The study combined high-throughput TCR immunosequencing, statistical association of individual TCRs with disease status, and machine learning to predict cytomegalovirus infection status. To study patterns of TCR occurrence, a later analysis re-analyzed previously published TCR beta repertoires from more than 550 donors and added high-resolution HLA genotyping. In the later analysis, no new phenotypic data were used to find candidate immune exposures; instead, reliance was placed on TCR beta sequences and their occurrence across donors. An earlier analysis of around 640 of the donors used high-throughput TCR beta sequencing to judge whether each TCR beta V gene segment behaved as functional or pseudogenic. Alongside the repertoire data, information on donor age, sex, ethnicity and CMV serostatus was compiled. A later genetic analysis used genome-wide SNP genotypes for 398 of the 666 donors, treating that subset as a discovery cohort. Every repertoire in the discovery cohort had been generated on one and the same sequencing platform. HLA typing included class I and class II loci at four-digit resolution. Typing coverage differed by locus: A, B, C, DRB1 and DQB1 were typed in about 620-640 donors, DQA1 in 522, DPA1 in some 610, and DPB1 in 400 to 490. Four or five DR-DQ haplotypes were handled as single units for association and clustering because linkage in the cohort was strong. On average, over 200,000 unique TCR beta nucleotide sequences were sequenced per donor among 398 genotyped donors of the cohort, with 15% to 20% of those sequences being non-productive.

V is shortened by 0 bases, J by 8 bases, and the region joining them spans 15 bases. Taken from cysteine to phenylalanine, the CDR3 has 15 residues. The read is trimmed to its CDR3 DNA, 45 bases read in frame from base 1. Taken from the germline V gene, the CDR1 and CDR2 loops are SGHAT and FQNNGV. Results and caveats for the whole study, not just this receptor: A later analysis found that HLA-associated TCR beta chains were more clonally expanded and had lower generation probabilities than equally common non-associated chains. Sequencing depth was assumed to be roughly uniform across donors in the presence/absence analyses, though that assumption may not hold. When HLA alleles, especially DR and DQ, strongly co-occurred, TCR associations were difficult to assign to individual alleles. According to a later analysis, parvovirus B19, influenza, CMV and Epstein-Barr virus appeared linked to several top co-occurrence clusters. Because counts were too low, some 17 rarely observed V segments, including chromosome 9 orphons, were left out of the earlier analysis of some 600 of the donors. A later analysis found that most CMV-associated TCR beta chains appeared HLA-restricted, with HLA associations seemingly driven largely by CMV exposure. In vitro tests confirmed that a few of the cytomegalovirus-associated TCR beta chains recognize cytomegalovirus antigens. The study gave a list of roughly 150 TCR beta chains associated with cytomegalovirus. A further reported finding was that TCR beta sequences accurately predicted the HLA-A and HLA-B alleles for most subjects in the first cohort. In a later analysis, around 17,000 TCR beta sequences were associated with specific HLA alleles at a false discovery rate of 0.05. According to a later analysis, TCR association rates differed among HLA loci, with DRB1 alleles showing the most associated TCRs and HLA-C alleles showing the fewest. Correlated functional status among segregating V segments might reflect linkage disequilibrium, but an unknown experimental factor could not be ruled out. The cohort was sequenced for TCR beta chains only, and without alpha or paired-chain data the features that could be detected were limited. Cytomegalovirus status was reported to be diagnosed by the classifier with high specificity and sensitivity in both the original and validation cohorts. In a later genetic analysis, fewer N-insertions in productive TCRs were reported among donors in an Asian-associated ancestry cluster than the roughly 700-donor mean. The authors suggested that the approach could potentially be extended to other disease states and immunological phenotypes. For the cohort, immune exposure information was limited to CMV serostatus. Because the 87-base-pair reads could not distinguish some IMGT-functional V segments, including TRBV6-2 and TRBV6-3, those segments were excluded. The sequencing pipeline was judged likely to have produced a cluster of highly shared sequence variants as a technical artifact. Because some donors lacked HLA typing at each locus, the association tests relied only on the typed subset. Most TCR sequences were observed very rarely across donors, whereas some public TCRs were present in many individuals. Broadly in line with IMGT annotations, most TCR beta V segments showed up in productive rearrangements about 90% or about 30% of the time in an earlier analysis of several hundred of the donors. A later genetic analysis associated a missense DCLRE1C variant with V-gene and J-gene trimming of TCR beta chains, and an independent cohort replicated the association.

The library came from the immunoSEQ multiplex PCR assay. For the multiplex PCR, a mixture combining 60 forward primers for TCR Vbeta segments and 13 reverse primers for TCR Jbeta segments was used. Amplification of the CDR3 region of rearranged TCR beta genes was performed with a multiplex PCR assay on genomic DNA. The amplified TCR beta libraries were sequenced on the Illumina HiSeq System as 87-base-pair reads. The authors' pipeline ran thus. A later analysis counted approximately 74 million unique TCR beta chains across the approximately 700 repertoires, and roughly 10 million of these chains were shared by at least two donors. Raw reads were error-corrected and collapsed into unique sequences by a nearest-neighbor algorithm in which closely related sequences were merged to remove PCR and sequencing errors. Alignment of CDR3 sequences to IMGT reference sequences was used to assign V, D and J gene segments. Each retained sequence needed at least a six-nucleotide match to both a V gene segment and a J gene segment. A rearrangement counted as productive if the CDR3 had no stop codons and remained in frame with V and J, and every other rearrangement counted as non-productive. CDR3 was defined according to IMGT convention as the region running from the second conserved V-encoded cysteine to the conserved J-encoded phenylalanine. In an earlier analysis of more than 550 of the donors, sequences lacking an unambiguous match to a single V gene segment were excluded. An earlier analysis of a few hundred of the donors classified V segments as functional when productive rearrangements were above 56.7% and as segregating when the standard deviation between donors was above 5%. A statistical classification framework was built for diagnosing cytomegalovirus status from the catalog of TCR beta chain sequences. V and J gene assignment, in a later analysis, came from comparing TCR nucleotide sequences with IMGT/GENE-DB human TR gene sequences. The TCRdist pipeline was used in a later analysis to assign CDR3 sequences and most-parsimonious VDJ recombination scenarios. In a later analysis, each TCR beta chain was defined by its CDR3 amino acid sequence together with its V-gene family, and reads without a unique V-gene family were excluded. A later analysis removed 500 to 650 highly shared, low-generation-probability nucleotide sequences to deal with suspected cross-contamination and a sequencing artifact. For each public chain, a later analysis derived a clonal expansion index from normalized ranks of inferred template counts within each repertoire. In a later analysis, generation probabilities were computed using a VDJ recombination model fitted to out-of-frame rearrangements, and the results were checked against IGoR. In a later analysis, TCR-TCR, TCR-HLA and TCR-CMV co-occurrence was scored with hypergeometric tests, and a repertoire-size bias correction was applied to TCR pairs. In a later analysis, false discovery rates were estimated by permuting HLA or CMV assignments 20 times. In a later analysis, co-occurring TCRs were grouped using DBSCAN, and TCRdist sequence similarity was added for clustering within HLA-allele-positive subsets. Co-occurrence clustering excluded repertoires with fewer than 30,000 or more than 120,000 public chains, plus five with anomalous nucleotide sharing. TCRdb re-hosts the immuneACCESS table, in-frame sequences only. Its copies lack some clones; in the studies checked, an unresolved V gene accounts for under half of them, and the cause for the rest is not known. V, J and clone size reflect that table, while D and trimming were determined from the DNA. The sample yields 150,000 to 200,000 clones; about 70% were counted once. The ten most abundant clones make up 8.5% to 12% of the sample.

The cohort comprised some 730 healthy bone marrow donors. All cohort members were sampled while nominally healthy, although unrecorded immune exposures were likely present. The donor tested CMV seropositive, placing the donor among the 310 or so seropositive members of the cohort. Every donor gave a peripheral blood sample, and the peripheral blood mononuclear cells from that sample were used for TCR beta sequencing. Genomic DNA extraction from the blood cell samples was performed with the Qiagen DNeasy Blood Extraction Kit. This sequence was found in a man aged 30 to 39 in good health and CMV-seropositive. The V gene is TRBV11-2 and the J gene is TRBJ2-3, with the D gene call left open. The sample taken for sequencing was PBMCs. The DNA is TGTGCCAGCAGCTTAGATTGGCTAGTCACTGGTACGCAGTATTTT. Its product reads: CASSLDWLVTGTQYF.